The next 15 T cell receptor beta chains were all read from a single sample in a study of low-dose radiotherapy and immunotherapy resistance in tumors. The time point was: before trial treatment. Primers targeting TRAV and TRBV primed first-strand cDNA, covering alpha and beta chains. The authors amplified TCRs for approximately 18 PCR cycles with a constant-region primer and a V-primer adapter. TCRdb fed the reads into MiXCR, producing one record per CDR3 protein. Among over 70,000 distinct CDR3 sequences listed, around 29% were seen once. The starting material was PBMCs, obtained before treatment. The receptors were gathered from a female donor with ovarian cancer.

CDR3 protein: CASSEGQGVDGELFF. For the CDR3, the DNA is TGCGCCAGCAGTGAGGGACAGGGGGTTGACGGGGAGCTGTTTTTT. The chain recombines TRBV10-2 with TRBJ2-2; 10 positions match TRBD1. The CDR3 has 15 residues. J was trimmed by 7 bases and V by 2 bases; bases with no gene match: 4. Germline V gives CDR1 WSHSY, CDR2 SAAADI.

On this clonotype itself: A read error is the likely source, as a far larger clone sits one nucleotide away. This chain links TRBV5-3 with TRBJ2-7; D might be TRBD2 (5 bases). TRBV5-3 is assigned to the ORF class and has an uncertain function. This CDR3 region has 14 residues. The DNA of the CDR3 is TGTGCCAGCAGCTTGGCACGGGGTATTCACGAGCAGTACTTC. This encodes CASSLARGIHEQYF.

Concerning this clonotype itself: A far bigger clonotype differs at one base, so this is likely a read error. The chain links TRBV7-8 to TRBJ2-1; TRBD2 matches at 7 bases. V lost 6 bases, J lost 10 bases, and 12 bases stayed unmatched. There are 14 residues in the CDR3. CDR1 is SGHVS and CDR2 is FQNEAQ in the germline V gene. This chain's CDR3 is CASRAGRFTYEQFF. The DNA for the CDR3 is TGTGCCAGCAGAGCCGGGAGGTTCACCTACGAGCAGTTCTTC.

This chain links TRBV27 with TRBJ1-5, with 8 bases aligning to TRBD1. V shed 3 bases, J shed 8 bases, and the junction held 3 bases outside the gene matches. CDR1 is MNHEY, CDR2 SMNVEV, per germline (reference sequence). CDR3 length: 13 residues. The CDR3 is CASSLAGGKPQHF. The CDR3 DNA reads TGTGCCAGCAGTTTGGCAGGGGGCAAGCCCCAGCATTTT.

The V gene is TRBV29-1, the J gene TRBJ1-1; TRBD1 is a possible D gene (5 bases). The CDR3 runs 16 residues. V gave up 5 bases and J gave up 3 bases, with 22 bases separating them. CDR1 is SQVTM, CDR2 ANQGSEA, per germline. The CDR3 region is CSVLNSRGGTYTEAFF. In DNA form, the CDR3 reads TGCAGCGTTTTAAACTCCCGTGGAGGGACCTACACTGAAGCTTTCTTT.

In this sample, this clonotype turned up many times. V usage is TRBV7-9 and J usage is TRBJ2-2; D might be TRBD2 (6 bases). Germline loops: CDR1 SEHNR, CDR2 FQNEAQ (reference sequence). Trimming shortened V by 1 base and J by 0 bases, and 15 bases separated the two germline ends. The CDR3 length is 18 residues. The CDR3, as DNA: TGTGCCAGCAGCTTAGGGTACCGTTCGGGAGCGAACACCGGGGAGCTGTTTTTT. This sequence encodes CASSLGYRSGANTGELFF.

A few counts support this clonotype. The chain joins TRBV6-1 to TRBJ1-3, with unresolved D. The CDR3 is made up of 13 amino acids. Trimming stripped 9 bases from V and 2 bases from J, with 11 bases between. From germline, CDR1 is MNHNS and CDR2 SASEGT. The CDR3 DNA reads as TGTGCCAGTACGCGTGGTCCTGGAAACACCATATATTTT. Residues: CASTRGPGNTIYF.

Of note for this clonotype: This may be a read error: a much more frequent sequence differs by one nucleotide. The chain joins TRBV20-1 to TRBJ2-7; 7 bases match TRBD1. The CDR3 is made up of 12 amino acids. Trimming removed 6 bases from V and 5 bases from J; junction bases left unmatched: 7. CDR1 is DFQATT, CDR2 SNEGSKA, per germline (reference sequence). Here the CDR3 reads CSARTGAHEQYF. The CDR3 DNA follows: TGCAGTGCGCGAACAGGGGCCCACGAGCAGTACTTC.

This clonotype has at least ten counts. CDR3 bases: TGTGCCAGCAGACCCACGGGACTCTCGGATGACTACAATGAGCAGTTCTTC. Its translation is CASRPTGLSDDYNEQFF. The chain couples TRBV12-3 or TRBV12-4 to TRBJ2-1; D is perhaps TRBD2 (6 bases). V dropped 6 bases and J dropped 3 bases, with 21 bases sitting between them. The CDR3 length is 17 residues.

In its sample, this clonotype was seen many times. The gene calls are TRBV3-1 and TRBJ2-5, with 8 bases that match TRBD1. The J segment lost 8 bases and the V segment lost 4 bases, leaving 9 bases of the junction unmatched. In germline, CDR1 is LGHDT, CDR2 YNNKEL (reference sequence). The CDR3 runs to 14 residues. CDR3: CASSPLAGQGTQYF. The CDR3 DNA reads TGTGCCAGCAGCCCCTTGGCTGGACAGGGAACCCAGTACTTC.

This clonotype has a count of ten or more. The gene calls are TRBV6-5 and TRBJ2-3; D gene unclear. The CDR3 is made up of 15 amino acids. Per germline, CDR1 MNHEY and CDR2 SVGAGI. V dropped 2 bases and J dropped 2 bases, with 11 bases sitting between them. The CDR3 DNA is TGTGCCAGCAGTTACGCCCCCGGCAACACAGATACGCAGTATTTT. Its protein is CASSYAPGNTDTQYF.

V and J are TRBV5-5 and TRBJ1-5; 7 bases match TRBD1. The CDR3 is 16 amino acids. The J segment lost 4 bases and the V segment lost 0 bases, leaving 7 bases of the junction unmatched. CDR1 is SGHKS, CDR2 YYEKEE, per germline (reference sequence). The CDR3 here is CASSLEGGLQNQPQHF. In DNA form, the CDR3 reads TGTGCCAGCAGCTTGGAAGGGGGCCTTCAAAATCAGCCCCAGCATTTT.

This clonotype was recorded many times. The chain is built from TRBV6-1 and TRBJ2-3; 15 nucleotides align to TRBD2. Germline CDR1 is MNHNS and CDR2 is SASEGT. Trimming at V came to 6 bases and at J to 2 bases, leaving 15 bases not matched to a gene. The length of the CDR3 is 20 residues. CDR3 residues: CASRRTPGLAGGLLTDTQYF. The CDR3 DNA reads TGTGCCAGCAGACGCACTCCGGGACTAGCGGGGGGCCTTCTCACAGATACGCAGTATTTT.

This clonotype was found many times. The chain links TRBV19 to TRBJ1-2; D is perhaps TRBD1 (6 bases). Trimming cost V 4 bases and J 0 bases, with 12 bases left between them. The CDR3 is made up of 15 amino acids. The germline V gene encodes CDR1 LNHDA and CDR2 SQIVND (reference sequence). The CDR3 DNA sequence: TGTGCCAGTAGTAGACGGGACACAGCTAACTATGGCTACACCTTC. It codes for CASSRRDTANYGYTF.

This clonotype was seen many times. The chain carries TRBV27 and TRBJ2-7; 8 bases are shared with TRBD2. The CDR3 spans 13 residues. V was clipped by 8 bases and J by 3 bases; unmatched bases: 6. CDR1 and CDR2 (germline): MNHEY, SMNVEV (reference sequence). The CDR3 DNA is TGTGCCAGCCGGGGGGGAGACGGCTACGAGCAGTACTTC. It codes for CASRGGDGYEQYF.